This section outlines one T cell receptor beta chain sequence together with its context. Its antigen is undetermined. The CDR3 loop spans 15 amino acids. Deletions cut 5 bases from V and 1 base from J, with 17 bases between. From germline, CDR1 is GTSNPN and CDR2 SVGIG (reference sequence). The data belong to a study of cytotoxic CD8 clonotypes in ibrutinib-treated CLL. At the level of the study: Of a cohort that held some eleven relapsed/refractory and over 14 treatment-naive patients, around 17 were IGHV unmutated.

Data came from immunoSEQ multiplex PCR; TCRdb stores just in-frame clones and leaves some out. The sample consists of about 76,000 clones, approximately 86% of them appearing once. Points from the study as a whole: Baseline-level clonality went beyond age-matched healthy donors and moved in step with circulating CD8+ T-cell counts.

The receptor comes from a human donor with chronic lymphocytic leukemia. This rearrangement joins TRBV30 to TRBJ1-1; D not resolved. The source was PBMCs, collected before ibrutinib treatment. The CDR3 nucleotides read TGTGCCTGGCGCCGGCACACTCGGTCGAACACTGAAGCTTTCTTT. This translates into CAWRRHTRSNTEAFF. The full variable domain, with the rest looked up from reference TRBV30 and TRBJ1-1, is SQTIHQWPATLVQPVGSPLSLECTVEGTSNPNLYWYRQAAGRGLQLLFYSVGIGQISSEVPQNLSASRPQDRQFILSSKKLLLSDSGFYLCAWRRHTRSNTEAFFGQGTRLTVV.